What follows describes a single T cell receptor beta chain. Its antigen is as yet unknown. The data derive from a study of T cell responses to AZD1222 COVID-19 vaccine. Study findings and constraints: Nearly half of unique spike-specific TCRs reportedly avoided B.1.351 and B.1.1.7 mutated regions. Only after the peak T cell response were repertoires sampled. A rise in Spike-specific TCR breadth and depth followed two AZD1222 doses.

TCRdb's table, derived via immunoSEQ multiplex PCR, lists solely in-frame clones and lacks some. Of some 190,000 clones listed, around 90% are singletons. The CDR3 is 13 amino acids. CDR1 SGHTA and CDR2 FQGTGA come from the germline V gene. With 5 bases removed from V and 3 bases from J, the gap between germline ends came to 11 bases. This TCR came from an adult who received the AZD1222 COVID-19 vaccine. The rearrangement joins TRBV7-3 to TRBJ2-7; unclear D gene. This material consisted of peripheral blood, taken 28 days after the second AZD1222 dose. The CDR3 protein is CASSVGPDYEQYF. CDR3 nucleotide sequence: TGTGCCAGCAGCGTAGGGCCAGACTACGAGCAGTACTTC.